The rows below give T cell receptor beta chains drawn from one sample of a study of shared clonotypes between healthy human individuals. The repertoire was sequenced with immunoSEQ multiplex PCR; TCRdb's copy has only in-frame clones and lacks some. The sample records about 710,000 clones, 73% being singletons. Sequenced material: memory CD4+ T cells sorted from blood. The receptors come from a woman in her 30s in good health. CDR3s include the opening cysteine and the closing phenylalanine or tryptophan. D genes are given only for firm matches. Rows may omit the clone size; those that give it use once, few, many or a size class.

cdr3_aa cdr3_nt clone_size v_call d_call j_call
CASRKTGGRYEQYF TGTGCCAGCAGAAAGACGGGCGGGCGGTACGAGCAGTACTTC - TRBV27 - TRBJ2-7
CASSLGRDRGYEQYF TGTGCCAGCAGCTTAGGCCGGGACAGGGGGTACGAGCAGTACTTC - TRBV7-8 TRBD1 TRBJ2-7
CASSFPPSYEQYF TGTGCCAGCAGTTTTCCTCCTTCCTACGAGCAGTACTTC - TRBV28 - TRBJ2-7
CASGEQQRNTGELFF TGTGCCAGCGGCGAGCAGCAACGAAACACCGGGGAGCTGTTTTTT - TRBV6-1 - TRBJ2-2
CASSTSTSSYEQYF TGTGCCAGCAGTACATCGACGAGCTCCTACGAGCAGTACTTC - TRBV6-6 - TRBJ2-7
CASSINSGIDTQYF TGTGCCAGTAGTATAAATTCGGGGATAGATACGCAGTATTTT - TRBV19 - TRBJ2-3
CASTHLEPYNQPQHF TGTGCCAGCACCCATCTTGAGCCCTACAATCAGCCCCAGCATTTT - TRBV28 - TRBJ1-5
CASTRTANYGYTF TGTGCCAGCACTCGGACAGCTAACTATGGCTACACCTTC - TRBV6-5 - TRBJ1-2
CASRWGGSGHKNTEAFF TGTGCCAGCAGGTGGGGGGGCTCCGGACACAAGAACACTGAAGCTTTCTTT - TRBV5-6 - TRBJ1-1
CASSSPTGGSPNTEAFF TGTGCCAGCAGCTCACCCACAGGAGGCTCACCGAACACTGAAGCTTTCTTT - TRBV7-9 - TRBJ1-1
CASSMKTGANYGYTF TGTGCCAGCAGCATGAAAACAGGAGCTAACTATGGCTACACCTTC - TRBV7-2 - TRBJ1-2
CASSQYGSYNEQFF TGTGCCAGCAGCCAGTACGGCTCCTACAATGAGCAGTTCTTC few TRBV14 - TRBJ2-1
CASSPINSYNEQFF TGTGCCAGCAGTCCGATTAATTCCTACAATGAGCAGTTCTTC - TRBV27 - TRBJ2-1
CASSLVGFYGYTF TGTGCCAGCAGTTTAGTTGGATTCTATGGCTACACCTTC - TRBV28 - TRBJ1-2
CASSPGQESDTQYF TGCGCCAGCAGCCCGGGACAGGAGTCGGATACGCAGTATTTT few TRBV5-1 TRBD1 TRBJ2-3
CASREGNRLDYGYTF TGTGCCAGCCGGGAGGGTAACAGATTGGACTATGGCTACACCTTC - TRBV2 - TRBJ1-2
CASSPGDGDQPQHF TGCGCCAGCAGCCCCGGTGACGGGGATCAGCCCCAGCATTTT - TRBV5-1 - TRBJ1-5
CASSFGAEGPNEKLFF TGTGCCAGCAGTTTCGGGGCTGAAGGACCTAATGAAAAACTGTTTTTT few TRBV27 - TRBJ1-4
CASNPGGGRATDTQYF TGTGCCAGCAACCCCGGCGGCGGGAGGGCAACAGATACGCAGTATTTT - TRBV5-4 TRBD2 TRBJ2-3
CASRYSGANVLTF TGTGCCAGTAGGTACTCTGGGGCCAACGTCCTGACTTTC - TRBV19 - TRBJ2-6
CASSPRRATVGEQYF TGTGCCAGCAGCCCACGCAGGGCAACCGTAGGGGAGCAGTACTTC - TRBV9 - TRBJ2-7
CASSYGSPNEKLFF TGCGCCAGCAGCTATGGCAGCCCTAATGAAAAACTGTTTTTT - TRBV5-1 - TRBJ1-4
CASRGQGWDTEAFF TGTGCCAGCAGAGGACAGGGTTGGGACACTGAAGCTTTCTTT once TRBV27 TRBD1 TRBJ1-1
CASSLEGGMNTEAFF TGTGCCAGCAGTCTTGAGGGGGGGATGAACACTGAAGCTTTCTTT - TRBV6-4 - TRBJ1-1
CASRGGGTGELFF TGTGCCAGCCGCGGGGGGGGCACCGGGGAGCTGTTTTTT - TRBV13 TRBD2 TRBJ2-2
CASRGSGTVYNEQFF TGTGCCAGTAGAGGTAGCGGGACGGTCTACAATGAGCAGTTCTTC - TRBV19 TRBD2 TRBJ2-1
CASSLSGQDYSEAFF TGCGCCAGCAGCTTGTCGGGACAAGACTACAGTGAAGCTTTCTTT - TRBV5-1 - TRBJ1-1
CASSDPRTSGREQFF TGTGCCAGCAGCGACCCCCGGACTAGCGGGAGGGAGCAGTTCTTC - TRBV14 TRBD2 TRBJ2-1
CASSLDSGGYNEQFF TGTGCCAGCAGCTTAGATAGCGGGGGTTACAATGAGCAGTTCTTC - TRBV7-2 TRBD2 TRBJ2-1
CATSRDPPGQADNQPQHF TGTGCCACCAGCAGAGATCCCCCGGGACAGGCAGACAATCAGCCCCAGCATTTT - TRBV15 TRBD1 TRBJ1-5